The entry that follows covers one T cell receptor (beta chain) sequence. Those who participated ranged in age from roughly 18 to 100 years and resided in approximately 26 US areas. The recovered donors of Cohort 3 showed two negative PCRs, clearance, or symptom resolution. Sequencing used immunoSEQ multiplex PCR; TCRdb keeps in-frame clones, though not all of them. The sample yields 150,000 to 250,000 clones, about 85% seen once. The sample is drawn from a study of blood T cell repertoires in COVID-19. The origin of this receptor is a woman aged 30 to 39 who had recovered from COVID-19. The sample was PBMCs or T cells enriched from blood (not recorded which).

CDR3 in DNA: TGTGCCAGCAGTGCCTCAAGGGACAGCTACGAGCAGTACTTC. Encoded protein: CASSASRDSYEQYF. This chain connects TRBV27 to TRBJ2-7, with 7 bases that match TRBD1. V gave up 5 bases and J gave up 3 bases; unmatched junction bases: 7. Germline CDR1 reads MNHEY; CDR2 reads SMNVEV (reference sequence). This CDR3 is built from 14 residues.